This TCR beta chain is from a study of T cell responses to AZD1222 COVID-19 vaccine (dated by TCRdb to the early 2020s). The study in broad terms: AZD1222 recipients whose second dose came at about 4 weeks and those whose second dose came at about 12 weeks were combined into one group, since spike-specific TCR depth and breadth did not differ between the two schedules. A total of roughly 240 trial participants underwent TCR sequencing, of whom roughly 210 received two doses of AZD1222 and some 25 received two doses of the MenACWY control vaccine. Trial participants were enrolled by age into 18-55, 56-69 and 70-plus year subgroups, with 148, 28 and 57 TCR-sequenced participants respectively.

The sample's time point label, in plain terms: baseline before first vaccination. The vaccinee samples were drawn from two UK trials, COV001 and COV002, one of which was a single-blind randomized controlled phase 2/3 trial testing AZD1222 (ChAdOx1 nCoV-19) in healthy adults. For TCRbeta chain sequencing, PBMC samples were collected from trial participants at day 0 and at day 28 after the second dose. Including cysteine and phenylalanine, the CDR3 has 13 amino acids. Only the CDR3 portion is preserved as DNA: 39 bases, with reading frame beginning at the first base. Looking up the germline V gene yields CDR1 MRHNA and CDR2 SNTAGT. V loses 3 bases, J loses 4 bases, and the germline ends lie 9 bases apart. Summary of the overall study and its limitations: Nearly half of unique spike-specific TCRs reportedly recognized epitopes outside regions mutated in the B.1.351 and B.1.1.7 variants. Conclusions about previously exposed vaccinees are limited, since just five or six AZD1222 recipients were seropositive for SARS-CoV-2 at baseline. The vaccine-associated CD4 TCRs covered the entire spike protein, and the dominant responses fell in regions 160-218 and 743-854. Participants were mostly white British and included more females than males, and it was suggested by the authors that clonal diversity may have been underestimated. Because no day 14 peak-response samples were available, the repertoires could be characterized only after the peak T cell response. After two AZD1222 doses, spike-specific TCR breadth and depth were significantly higher than at day 0 and than in MenACWY recipients. The 56-69-year group was small, and its depth increase did not reach significance, likely because of low power.

The CDR3 regions of human TCRbeta chains were analyzed by immunosequencing. Turning to the authors' computational methods: TCRs in the repertoires were compared against a reference library of SARS-CoV-2-specific TCRs that had been generated with the MIRA antigen-specificity platform. Breadth was defined as the fraction of unique TCRs that were SARS-CoV-2-associated. Depth was defined as the fraction of total T cells that were SARS-CoV-2-associated. Each spike-specific TCR was assigned to its reactive spike region and to a CD4 or CD8 class using the MIRA data. Log10-transformed breadth and depth values were compared by one-way ANOVA with Sidak's multiple comparisons tests. This immuneACCESS table, as held by TCRdb, lists in-frame sequences with V and J called but not all clones. Of the missing ones, under half trace to an unresolved V gene in checked studies; the others have no known cause. That table furnishes V, J and clone size, whereas the DNA furnished D and trimming. The sample table lists about 99,000 clones, 88% of them with a count of one. The top ten clones comprise over 6.5% of the sample.

Regarding this clone: The antigen it binds to is not known. Qualities for individual bases were not recorded, and no much larger clone is one base off.

The sequence was obtained from an adult in good health. The chain is encoded by TRBV6-4 joined to TRBJ1-2, with no D gene named confidently. The specimen comprised peripheral blood, sampled on day 0 of AZD1222 vaccination. The CDR3 region: CASSEERGYGYTF. The bases read TGTGCCAGCAGTGAAGAGCGGGGCTATGGCTACACCTTC.